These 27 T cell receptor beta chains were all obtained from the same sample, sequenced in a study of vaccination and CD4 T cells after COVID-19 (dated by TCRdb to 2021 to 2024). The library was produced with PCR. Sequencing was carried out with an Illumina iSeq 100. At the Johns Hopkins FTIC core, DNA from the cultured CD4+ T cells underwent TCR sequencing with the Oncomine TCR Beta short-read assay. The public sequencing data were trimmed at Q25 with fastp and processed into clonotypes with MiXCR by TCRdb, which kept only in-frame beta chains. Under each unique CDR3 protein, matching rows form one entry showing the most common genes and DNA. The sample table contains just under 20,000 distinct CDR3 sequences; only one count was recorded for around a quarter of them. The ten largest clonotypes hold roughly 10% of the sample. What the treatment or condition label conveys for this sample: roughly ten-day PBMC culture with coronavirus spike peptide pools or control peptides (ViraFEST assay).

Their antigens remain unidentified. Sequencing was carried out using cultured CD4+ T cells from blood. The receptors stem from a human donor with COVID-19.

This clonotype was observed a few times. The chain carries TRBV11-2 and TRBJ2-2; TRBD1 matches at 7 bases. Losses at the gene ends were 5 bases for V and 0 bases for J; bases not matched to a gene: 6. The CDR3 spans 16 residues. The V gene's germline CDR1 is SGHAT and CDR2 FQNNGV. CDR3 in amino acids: CASSAQTGSNTGELFF. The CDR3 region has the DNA TGTGCCAGCAGCGCTCAGACAGGGTCGAACACCGGGGAGCTGTTTTTT.

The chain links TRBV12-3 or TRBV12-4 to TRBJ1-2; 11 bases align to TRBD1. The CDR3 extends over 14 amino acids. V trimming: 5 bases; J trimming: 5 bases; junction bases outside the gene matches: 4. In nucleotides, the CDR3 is TGTGCCAGCAGTCCGGGACAGGGGGTGTATGGCTACACCTTC. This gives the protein CASSPGQGVYGYTF.

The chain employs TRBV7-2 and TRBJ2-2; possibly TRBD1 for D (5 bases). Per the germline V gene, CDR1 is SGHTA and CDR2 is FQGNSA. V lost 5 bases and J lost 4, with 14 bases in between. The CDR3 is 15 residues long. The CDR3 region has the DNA TGTGCCAGCAGCAAACAAAGGGGTCTCACCGGGGAGCTGTTTTTT. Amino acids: CASSKQRGLTGELFF.

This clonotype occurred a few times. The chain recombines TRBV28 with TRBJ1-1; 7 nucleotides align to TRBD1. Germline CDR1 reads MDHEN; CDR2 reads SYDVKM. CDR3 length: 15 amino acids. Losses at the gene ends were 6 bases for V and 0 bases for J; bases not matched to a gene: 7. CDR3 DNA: TGTGCCAGCAGGCAGACAGGGATCATGAACACTGAAGCTTTCTTT. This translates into CASRQTGIMNTEAFF.

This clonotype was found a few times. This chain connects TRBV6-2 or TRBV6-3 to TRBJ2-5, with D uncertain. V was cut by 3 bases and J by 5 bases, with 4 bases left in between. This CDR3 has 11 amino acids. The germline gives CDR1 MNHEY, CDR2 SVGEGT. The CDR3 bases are TGTGCCAGCAGTTATGTGGAGACCCAGTACTTC. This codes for CASSYVETQYF.

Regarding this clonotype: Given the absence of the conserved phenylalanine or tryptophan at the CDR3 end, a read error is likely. This CDR3 reads CASRGGGAAYEQYL. In nucleotides, the CDR3 is TGTGCCAGCAGGGGGGGCGGTGCGGCCTACGAGCAGTACTTG. The rearrangement uses TRBV6-2 or TRBV6-3 and TRBJ2-7; D possibly matches TRBD1 or TRBD2 (6 bases each). Germline V lookup: CDR1 MNHEY, CDR2 SVGEGT. This CDR3 has 14 amino acids. Trimming removed 6 bases from V and 2 bases from J, with 14 bases in between.

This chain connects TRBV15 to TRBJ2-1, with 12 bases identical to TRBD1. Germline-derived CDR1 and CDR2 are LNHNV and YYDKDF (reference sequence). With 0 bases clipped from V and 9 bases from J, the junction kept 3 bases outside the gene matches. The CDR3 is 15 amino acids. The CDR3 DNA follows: TGTGCCACCAGCAGAGAGGGACAGGGGGCGAGTGAGCAGTTCTTC. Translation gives CATSREGQGASEQFF.

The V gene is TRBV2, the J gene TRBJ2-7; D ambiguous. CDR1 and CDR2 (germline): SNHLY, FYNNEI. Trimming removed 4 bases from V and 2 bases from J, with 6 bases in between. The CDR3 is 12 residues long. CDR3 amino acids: CASSAWTYEQYF. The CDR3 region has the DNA TGTGCCAGCAGTGCTTGGACCTACGAGCAGTACTTC.

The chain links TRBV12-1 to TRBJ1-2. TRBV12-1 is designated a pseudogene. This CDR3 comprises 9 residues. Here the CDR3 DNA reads TGTGCCAGCAGCGAGGAGGGGACCTTC. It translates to CASSEEGTF.

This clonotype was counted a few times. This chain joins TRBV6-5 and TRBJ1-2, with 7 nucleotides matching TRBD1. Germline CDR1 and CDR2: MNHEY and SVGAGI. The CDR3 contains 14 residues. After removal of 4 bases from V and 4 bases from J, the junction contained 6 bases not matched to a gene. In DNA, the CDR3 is TGTGCCAGCAGTTCCGCGGGACAGTTCTATGGCTACACCTTC. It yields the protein CASSSAGQFYGYTF.

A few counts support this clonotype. CDR3: CASSPSGGRADTQYF. The CDR3 region has the DNA TGTGCCAGCAGTCCTAGCGGGGGGCGAGCAGATACGCAGTATTTT. The V and J genes are TRBV12-3 or TRBV12-4 and TRBJ2-3; 11 bases match TRBD2. The CDR3 sequence is 15 residues long. V dropped 5 bases and J dropped 4; count of bases not matched to a gene: 5.

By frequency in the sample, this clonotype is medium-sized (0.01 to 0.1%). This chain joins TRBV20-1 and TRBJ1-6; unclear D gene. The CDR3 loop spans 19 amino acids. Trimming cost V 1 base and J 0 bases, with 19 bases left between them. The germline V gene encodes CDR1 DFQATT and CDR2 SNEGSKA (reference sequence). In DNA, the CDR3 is TGCAGTGCTAGAGCTGTTGGCCTCGGTCCCAGCTCCTATAATTCACCCCTCCACTTT. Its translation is CSARAVGLGPSSYNSPLHF.

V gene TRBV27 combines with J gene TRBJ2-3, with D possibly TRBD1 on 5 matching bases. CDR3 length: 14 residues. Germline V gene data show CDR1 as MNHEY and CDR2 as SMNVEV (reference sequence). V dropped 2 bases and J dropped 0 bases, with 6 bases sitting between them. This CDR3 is CASSLGASTDTQYF. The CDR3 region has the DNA TGTGCCAGCAGTTTAGGGGCAAGCACAGATACGCAGTATTTT.

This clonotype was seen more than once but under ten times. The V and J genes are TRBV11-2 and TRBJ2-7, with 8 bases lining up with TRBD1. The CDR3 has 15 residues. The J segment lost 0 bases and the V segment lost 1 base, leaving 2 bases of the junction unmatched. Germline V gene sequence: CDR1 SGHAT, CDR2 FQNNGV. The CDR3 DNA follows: TGTGCCAGCAGCTTAGTAGGGACAGGCTCCTACGAGCAGTACTTC. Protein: CASSLVGTGSYEQYF.

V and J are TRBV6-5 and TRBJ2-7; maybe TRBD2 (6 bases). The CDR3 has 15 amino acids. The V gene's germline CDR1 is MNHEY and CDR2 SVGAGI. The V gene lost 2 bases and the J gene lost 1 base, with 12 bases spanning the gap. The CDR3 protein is CASSYVGGWSYEQYF. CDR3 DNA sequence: TGTGCCAGCAGTTACGTTGGGGGGTGGTCCTACGAGCAGTACTTC.

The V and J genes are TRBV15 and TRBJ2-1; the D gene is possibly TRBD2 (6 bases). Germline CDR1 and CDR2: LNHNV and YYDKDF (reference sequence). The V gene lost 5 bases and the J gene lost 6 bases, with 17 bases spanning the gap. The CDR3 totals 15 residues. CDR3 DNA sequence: TGTGCCACCAGCGCCCTCAGAATGGGGGGCAATGAGCAGTTCTTC. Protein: CATSALRMGGNEQFF.

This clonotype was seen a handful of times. The CDR3 spells CASSSRGGRDTQYF. The CDR3 DNA follows: TGTGCCAGCAGTTCGAGGGGGGGCAGAGATACGCAGTATTTT. The chain employs TRBV27 and TRBJ2-3, with TRBD2 as a possible D gene (7 bases). Looked up from germline, CDR1 is MNHEY and CDR2 is SMNVEV (reference sequence). V lost 4 bases, J lost 5 bases, and 13 bases lay in between. The CDR3 consists of 14 residues.

CDR3 in amino acids: CASSPDNYGYTF. DNA for the CDR3: TGTGCCAGCTCACCAGATAACTATGGCTACACCTTC. The gene calls are TRBV18 and TRBJ1-2; D is unclear. V was pared by 2 bases and J by 1 base, with 2 bases between. Germline CDR1 reads KGHSH; CDR2 reads LQKENI. The CDR3 extends over 12 amino acids.

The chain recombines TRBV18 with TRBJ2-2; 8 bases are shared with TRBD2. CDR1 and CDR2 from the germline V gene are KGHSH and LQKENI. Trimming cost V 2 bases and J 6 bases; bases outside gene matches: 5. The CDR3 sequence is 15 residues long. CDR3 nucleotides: TGTGCCAGCTCACCATTTGACGGGGGGGCCGGGGAGCTGTTTTTT. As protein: CASSPFDGGAGELFF.

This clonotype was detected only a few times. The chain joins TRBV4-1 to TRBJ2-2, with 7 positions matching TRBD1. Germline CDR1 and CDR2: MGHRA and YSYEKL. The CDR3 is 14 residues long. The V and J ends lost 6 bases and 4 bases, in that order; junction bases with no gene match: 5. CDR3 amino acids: CASRRQGSTGELFF. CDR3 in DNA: TGCGCCAGCAGAAGACAGGGATCCACCGGGGAGCTGTTTTTT.

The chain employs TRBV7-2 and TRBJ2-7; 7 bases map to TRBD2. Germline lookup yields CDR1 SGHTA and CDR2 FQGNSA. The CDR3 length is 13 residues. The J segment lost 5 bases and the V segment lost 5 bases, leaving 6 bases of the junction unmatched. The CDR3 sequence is CASSPRTSNEQYF. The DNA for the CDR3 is TGTGCCAGCAGCCCCAGGACTAGTAACGAGCAGTACTTC.

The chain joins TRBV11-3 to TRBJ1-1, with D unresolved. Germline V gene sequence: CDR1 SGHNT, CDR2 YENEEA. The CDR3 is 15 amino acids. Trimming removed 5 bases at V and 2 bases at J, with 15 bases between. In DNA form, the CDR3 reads TGTGCCAGCAGCCACCGGAGGACGGCAAACACTGAAGCTTTCTTT. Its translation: CASSHRRTANTEAFF.

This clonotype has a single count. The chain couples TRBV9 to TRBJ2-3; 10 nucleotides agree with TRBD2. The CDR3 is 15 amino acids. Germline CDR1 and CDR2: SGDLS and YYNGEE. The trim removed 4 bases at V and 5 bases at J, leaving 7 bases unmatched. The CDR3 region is CASSPLSSGGDTQYF. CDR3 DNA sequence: TGTGCCAGCAGCCCCCTATCTAGCGGGGGAGATACGCAGTATTTT.

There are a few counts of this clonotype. The CDR3 coding sequence is TGTGCCAGCACTGGACAGGGCGGTGGCTACACCTTC. Its protein product is CASTGQGGGYTF. This chain uses TRBV6-2 or TRBV6-3 with TRBJ1-2; TRBD1 agrees at 8 bases. Germline-derived CDR1 and CDR2 are MNHEY and SVGEGT. The V and J ends lost 7 bases and 7 bases, in that order; junction bases with no gene match: 5. CDR3 length: 12 amino acids.

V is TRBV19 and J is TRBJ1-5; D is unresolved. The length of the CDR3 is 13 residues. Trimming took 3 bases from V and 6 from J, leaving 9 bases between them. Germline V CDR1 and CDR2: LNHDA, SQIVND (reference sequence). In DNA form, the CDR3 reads TGTGCCAGTAGTATCGGGAAACCTCAGCCCCAGCATTTT. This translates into CASSIGKPQPQHF.

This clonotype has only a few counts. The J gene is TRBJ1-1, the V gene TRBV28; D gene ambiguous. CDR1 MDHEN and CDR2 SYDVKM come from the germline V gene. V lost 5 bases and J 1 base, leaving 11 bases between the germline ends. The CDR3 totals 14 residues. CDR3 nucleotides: TGTGCCAGCAGTGTGACACGGACGAACACTGAAGCTTTCTTT. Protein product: CASSVTRTNTEAFF.

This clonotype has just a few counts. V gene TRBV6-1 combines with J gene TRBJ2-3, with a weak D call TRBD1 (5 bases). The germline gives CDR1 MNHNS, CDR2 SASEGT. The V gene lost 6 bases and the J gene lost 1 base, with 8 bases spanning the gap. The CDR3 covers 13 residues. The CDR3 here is CASRKTGTDTQYF. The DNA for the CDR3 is TGTGCCAGCAGGAAGACAGGCACAGATACGCAGTATTTT.